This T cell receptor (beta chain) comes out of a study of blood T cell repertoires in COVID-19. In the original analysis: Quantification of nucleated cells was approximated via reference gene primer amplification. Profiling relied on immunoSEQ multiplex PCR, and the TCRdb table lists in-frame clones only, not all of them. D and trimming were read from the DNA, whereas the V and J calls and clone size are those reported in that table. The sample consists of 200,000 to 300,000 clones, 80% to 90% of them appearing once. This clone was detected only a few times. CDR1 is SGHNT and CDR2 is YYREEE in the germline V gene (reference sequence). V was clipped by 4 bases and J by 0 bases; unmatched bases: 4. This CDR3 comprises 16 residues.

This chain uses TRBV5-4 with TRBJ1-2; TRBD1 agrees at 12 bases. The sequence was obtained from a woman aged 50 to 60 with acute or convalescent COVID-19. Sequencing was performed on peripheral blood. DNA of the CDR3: TGTGCCAGCAGCCTGGGGACAGGGGGCACTAACTATGGCTACACCTTC. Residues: CASSLGTGGTNYGYTF.